The present T cell receptor (beta chain) was sequenced within a study of regulatory T cells in long-lasting Graves disease. This clonotype has a count of ten or more. CDR1 and CDR2 from the germline V gene are MNHEY and SMNVEV (reference sequence). This CDR3 is built from 15 residues. Losses at the gene ends were 4 bases for V and 0 bases for J; bases not matched to a gene: 3. Both iRepertoire HTBI primers and Arm-PCR of CDR3 regions were used to build the TCR beta libraries. Via MiXCR, TCRdb re-called the multiplex PCR reads, giving one row per CDR3 protein. Among about 360,000 distinct CDR3 sequences, around 15% were seen once, and the ten largest hold 20%. Time point denoted: newly diagnosed GD, antithyroid drugs for less than 3 months. PBMC-extracted RNA yielded the TCR library. The sample was also linked to a second study, of T cells in Graves' hyperthyroidism and ophthalmopathy. As that study records: The HTBI primer set was used in a first-round RT-PCR of the TCR CDR3.

The specimen comprised peripheral blood mononuclear cells (PBMCs), sampled at new diagnosis, from a patient treated with antithyroid drugs. The rearrangement uses TRBV27 and TRBJ2-5, with TRBD2 matching over 9 bases. This TCR came from a woman aged 18-29 years with Graves disease. The CDR3 nucleotides read TGTGCCAGCAGTTCTCGGACTAGCGACCAAGAGACCCAGTACTTC. This gives the protein CASSSRTSDQETQYF.